This record concerns one T cell receptor beta chain sequence. The antigen it binds to is not known. Base qualities are not at hand, and no much larger clone is one base apart. Single viable CD3+CD4+CD8-CD45RO+ cells were sorted as memory CD4+ T cells on a FACSAria II. CMV serostatus was determined using a Roche Elecsys assay that detects serum IgG against CMV pp150, pp28, p38 and p52. Once the samples were thawed, total CD4+ T cells were enriched through positive selection using CD4 magnetic microbeads. The samples came from a separate study whose specific focus was interrogating the CD4+ T cell memory repertoire. Peripheral blood mononuclear cells were isolated and cryopreserved according to standard operating procedures, and serum was stored at -80 degrees C. Staining used CD3-PerCP (BW264/56), CD4-APC (RPA-T4), CD45RO-PE (UCHT1) and CD8-Pacific Orange (3B5) antibodies, with Sytox blue excluding non-viable cells.

Its CDR3 holds 15 amino acids, cysteine through phenylalanine. Only the CDR3 DNA is retained, 45 bases long and in frame from the first base. The germline V gene gives CDR1 as SGHDN and CDR2 as FVKESK. Between the V and J ends, shortened by 1 base and 4 bases respectively, the junction contains 11 bases. This entry belongs to a study of memory CD4+ T cells and cytomegalovirus serostatus (dated by TCRdb to the late 2010s). The study in broad terms: The roughly 33 healthy Belgian adults in the cohort included 9 who were CMV seropositive and 24 who were CMV seronegative. To replicate a published TCR-based CMV serostatus classifier, the researchers sequenced the CD4+ memory TCRbeta repertoires of a Belgian cohort whose cytomegalovirus serostatus was known. What the research found in general, with its limitations: The results were read as suggesting that the CMV-associated TCR signature is, for the most part, present in the CD4+ memory repertoire. Only CD4+CD45RO+ memory cells were sequenced, unlike the original study, which covered naive and memory CD4+ and CD8+ populations. On the Belgian cohort, the classifier built on the original framework reached a median bootstrapped AUC of about 0.95, with a 95% CI of 0.76-1.00. For CMV serostatus prediction, a median bootstrapped AUC of about 0.95 was reached with the original framework, and a median bootstrapped AUC of about 0.91 was reached with a US-trained random forest. Of around 150 previously reported CMV-associated TCRbeta sequences, about 68 appeared in the CD4+ memory repertoires, each in one to five individuals.

Genomic DNA was extracted from sorted cells with the Quick-DNA Microprep Kit. Amplification of TCRbeta DNA was done with the immunoSEQ hsTCRbeta kit, following the protocol from the manufacturer. TCRbeta libraries were sequenced on an Illumina MiSeq instrument. As for how the authors treated the data: Following removal of out-of-frame sequences, around 2,300,000 distinct TCRbeta sequences were retained, with an average of about 63,000 per individual. Each individual was scored according to the count of 164 previously reported CMV-associated TCRbeta sequences and the total productive distinct TCRbeta count. A beta-binomial model was reimplemented in Python, and scikit-learn random forests with default parameters were trained on US cohort data. On the Belgian cohort, classifier performance was reported as the median AUC, along with percentile confidence intervals, across 10,000 bootstrap iterations. In its TCRdb copy, this immuneACCESS table keeps in-frame sequences only and misses some clones. Where compared with another copy, unresolved V genes explain less than half of these, and the others have no known cause. For V, J and clone size, that table is used; D and trimming come from the DNA. This sample comprises about 57,000 clones, 70% to 85% of them detected only once. The ten largest clones take up about 0.82% of the sample.

This sequence was found in an adult in good health and CMV-seronegative. The rearranged chain carries TRBV14 and TRBJ1-3, with the D gene not clear enough to name. The sequencing sample was made of memory CD4+ T cells from blood. Read as DNA, the sequence is TGTGCCAGCAGCCAAGCGACTGGATGGGGAAACACCATATATTTT. It translates to CASSQATGWGNTIYF.